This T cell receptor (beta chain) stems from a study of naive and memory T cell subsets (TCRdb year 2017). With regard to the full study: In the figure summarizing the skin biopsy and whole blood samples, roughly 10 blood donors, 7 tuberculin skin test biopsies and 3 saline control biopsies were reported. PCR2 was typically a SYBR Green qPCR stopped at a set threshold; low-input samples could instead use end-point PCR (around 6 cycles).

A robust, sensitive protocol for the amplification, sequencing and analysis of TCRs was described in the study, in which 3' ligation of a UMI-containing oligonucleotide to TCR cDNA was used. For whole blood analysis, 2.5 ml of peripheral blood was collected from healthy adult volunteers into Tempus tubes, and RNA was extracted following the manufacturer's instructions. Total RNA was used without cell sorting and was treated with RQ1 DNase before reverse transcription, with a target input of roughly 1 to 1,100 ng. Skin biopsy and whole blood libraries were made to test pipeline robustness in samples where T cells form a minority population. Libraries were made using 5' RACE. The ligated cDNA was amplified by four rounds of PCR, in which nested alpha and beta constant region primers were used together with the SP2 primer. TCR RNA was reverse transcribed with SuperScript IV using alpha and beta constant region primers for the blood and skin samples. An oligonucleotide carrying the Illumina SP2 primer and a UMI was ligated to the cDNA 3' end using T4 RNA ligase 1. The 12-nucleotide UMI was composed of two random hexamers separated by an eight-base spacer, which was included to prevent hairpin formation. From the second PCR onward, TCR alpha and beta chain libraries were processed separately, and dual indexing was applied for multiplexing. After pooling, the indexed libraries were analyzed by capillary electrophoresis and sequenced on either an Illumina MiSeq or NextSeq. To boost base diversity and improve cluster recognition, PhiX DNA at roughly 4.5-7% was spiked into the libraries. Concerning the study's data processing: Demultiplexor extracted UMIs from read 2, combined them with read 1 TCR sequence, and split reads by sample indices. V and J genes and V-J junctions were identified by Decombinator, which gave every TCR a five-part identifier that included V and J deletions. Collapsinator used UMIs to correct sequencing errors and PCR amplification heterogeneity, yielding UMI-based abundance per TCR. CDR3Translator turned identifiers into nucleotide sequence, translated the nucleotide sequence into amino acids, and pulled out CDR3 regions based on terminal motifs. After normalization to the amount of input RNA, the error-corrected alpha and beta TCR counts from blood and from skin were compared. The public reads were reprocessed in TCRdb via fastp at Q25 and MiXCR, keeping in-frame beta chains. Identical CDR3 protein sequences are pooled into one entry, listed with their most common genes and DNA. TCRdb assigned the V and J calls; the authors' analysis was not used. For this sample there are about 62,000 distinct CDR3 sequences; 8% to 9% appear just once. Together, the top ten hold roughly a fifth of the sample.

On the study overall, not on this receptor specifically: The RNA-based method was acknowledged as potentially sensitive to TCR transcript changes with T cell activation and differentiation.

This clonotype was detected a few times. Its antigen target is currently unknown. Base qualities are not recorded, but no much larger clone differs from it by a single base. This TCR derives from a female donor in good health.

The DNA is as follows: TGCGCCAGCAGCCATCGACTAGCGGGGGGGCTGGGGAACACCGGGGAGCTGTTTTTT. This codes for CASSHRLAGGLGNTGELFF. The chain is encoded by TRBV4-1 joined to TRBJ2-2; 14 junctional bases match TRBD2. CDR1 MGHRA and CDR2 YSYEKL were looked up in the germline V gene. The V end gives up 3 bases and the J end 1 base, leaving 7 bases in the junction not matched to a gene. Inclusive of the bounding cysteine and phenylalanine, the CDR3 is 19 residues long. The only DNA kept is the CDR3, 57 bases in frame from the first base.